The clone carrying this T cell receptor beta chain was seen more than once but under ten times. Repertoires were generated with immunoSEQ multiplex PCR, while TCRdb's copy carries only in-frame clones and drops some. The data show about 210,000 clones, 88% seen once. This entry is derived from a study of blood T cell repertoires in COVID-19. Study overall: From the United States, Italy and Spain came samples of acute and convalescent COVID-19. T cells, B-cell-depleted T cells, or PBMCs supplied cDNA or gDNA.

Input material: peripheral blood. This TCR came from a man younger than 30 with active or convalescent COVID-19.

The CDR3 is CASRPTGGGYGYTF. The CDR3 DNA reads as TGTGCCAGCAGACCCACAGGGGGGGGCTATGGCTACACCTTC. The rearrangement links TRBV27 to TRBJ1-2, with TRBD1 matching 8 bases. This CDR3 has 14 amino acids. Germline trimming cut 6 bases from V and 4 bases from J; bases unmatched to any gene: 7. Germline CDR1 MNHEY, CDR2 SMNVEV (reference sequence).